This T cell receptor beta chain was identified in a study of cytomegalovirus exposure and HLA in healthy donors. Study observations and caveats: A later analysis showed HLA-associated TCR beta chains outstripping equally common others in clonal expansion.

Comment on this clone: As yet, its antigen is unknown.

60 Vbeta and 13 Jbeta primers were used in PCR. Profiled with immunoSEQ multiplex PCR; TCRdb holds only in-frame clones, not every one. This table has 130,000 to 150,000 clones, 70% to 80% appearing once. CDR3 length: 11 amino acids. Germline V gene data show CDR1 as SQVTM and CDR2 as ANQGSEA. V shed 8 bases, J shed 9 bases, and the junction held 4 bases outside the gene matches. The sample taken for sequencing was PBMCs. The genes are TRBV29-1 and TRBJ2-1; 10 positions agree with TRBD1. This TCR was recovered from a female donor in good health and CMV-seronegative. CDR3 sequence reads: CSLTGGGEQFF. As DNA, the CDR3 is TGCAGCCTGACAGGGGGCGGTGAGCAGTTCTTC.